This record concerns one T cell receptor (beta chain) sequence. In the study's own analysis: Estimated nucleated cell counts came from reference gene primer amplification. Sequencing used immunoSEQ multiplex PCR; TCRdb keeps in-frame clones, though not all of them. D and trimming were read from the DNA, whereas the V and J calls and clone size are those reported in that table. This sample has 210,000 or so clones; approximately 78% occur once, and the top ten carry 2.5% to 3.5%. This sample was taken from a study of blood T cell repertoires in COVID-19. The wider study: The United States, Italy and Spain were the sources of the acute and convalescent COVID-19 samples. In each case, the material was cDNA or gDNA derived from T cells, B-cell-depleted T cells, or PBMCs.

The CDR3 length is 13 residues. CDR1 is KGHDR, CDR2 SFDVKD, per germline. V was shortened by 3 bases and J by 8 bases, with 10 bases between the two germline ends. The chain uses TRBV24-1 and TRBJ2-1, with D possibly being TRBD1 (5 bases). The receptor was isolated from a woman over 75 with active or convalescent COVID-19. The sequenced material came from peripheral blood. The CDR3 sequence: CATSDRQLDEQFF. The CDR3 DNA sequence: TGTGCCACCAGTGATCGACAGCTGGATGAGCAGTTCTTC.